This T cell receptor (beta chain) was observed in a study of blood T cells in healthy people across ages. Study-wide findings and caveats: With age, beta diversity per million T cells declined roughly linearly, significantly by 30 to 50.

Remarks on this clonotype: The antigen is unknown.

The CDR3 runs to 16 residues. CDR1 MDHEN and CDR2 SYDVKM come from the germline V gene. Losses at the gene ends were 5 bases for V and 3 bases for J; bases not matched to a gene: 10. A second PCR, run for about 6 to 11 cycles, used a sample-barcoded 5' primer plus a J-beta primer mix. Each cDNA was tagged by a template-switch adaptor containing 12 random nucleotides. CDR3-containing paired-end reads numbering at least 2.5 million came from each sample. TCRdb re-called the 5' RACE reads through MiXCR, storing one row per CDR3 protein. The sample holds about 1.4 million distinct CDR3 sequences, 45% to 70% seen once.

The receptor was derived from a man between 18 and 35 years old in good health. Specimen: blood. V usage is TRBV28 and J usage is TRBJ2-7, with 10 bases aligning to TRBD1. The CDR3: CASSGVLWTGGYEQYF. CDR3 sequence (DNA): TGTGCCAGCAGTGGGGTCCTTTGGACAGGGGGCTACGAGCAGTACTTC.